The present entry profiles one TCR beta chain with its context. Its cognate antigen is unknown. The data stem from a study of post-analysis software for immune sequencing data. Turning to the study itself: Disease courses included relapsing-remitting, secondary progressive and progressive-relapsing multiple sclerosis.

The CDR3 loop spans 16 amino acids. Trimming removed 1 base from V and 4 bases from J, with 17 bases in between. CDR1 SGHVS and CDR2 FNYEAQ come from the germline V gene. General study results and limits: The five TRBV segments detected at higher frequency in patients than in controls included TRBV5-6, TRBV5-1 and TRBV20-1. Normalized Chao1 diversity was significantly reduced in patients versus controls. Samples sharing a preparation batch grouped tightly together when assessed by F measure.

cDNA libraries for TCR beta contained unique molecular identifiers. It was from roughly 1.1 to 9.2 million T cells that approximately 500,000 cDNA molecules came. TCRdb analysed the PCR reads with MiXCR anew, one entry per CDR3 protein. The sample carries around 500,000 distinct CDR3 sequences, 30% to 40% recorded once. Source material: blood. This receptor was taken from a girl under 18 with multiple sclerosis. The rearrangement links TRBV7-6 to TRBJ2-7, with D maybe TRBD2 (6 bases). The CDR3 sequence is CASSLVMDTGGYEQYF. The CDR3 nucleotides are TGTGCCAGCAGCTTAGTAATGGACACCGGGGGTTACGAGCAGTACTTC. Full variable domain (remainder filled in from reference TRBV7-6 and TRBJ2-7): GAGVSQSPRYKVTKRGQDVALRCDPISGHVSLYWYRQALGQGPEFLTYFNYEAQQDKSGLPNDRFSAERPEGSISTLTIQRTEQRDSAMYRCASSLVMDTGGYEQYFGPGTRLTVT.